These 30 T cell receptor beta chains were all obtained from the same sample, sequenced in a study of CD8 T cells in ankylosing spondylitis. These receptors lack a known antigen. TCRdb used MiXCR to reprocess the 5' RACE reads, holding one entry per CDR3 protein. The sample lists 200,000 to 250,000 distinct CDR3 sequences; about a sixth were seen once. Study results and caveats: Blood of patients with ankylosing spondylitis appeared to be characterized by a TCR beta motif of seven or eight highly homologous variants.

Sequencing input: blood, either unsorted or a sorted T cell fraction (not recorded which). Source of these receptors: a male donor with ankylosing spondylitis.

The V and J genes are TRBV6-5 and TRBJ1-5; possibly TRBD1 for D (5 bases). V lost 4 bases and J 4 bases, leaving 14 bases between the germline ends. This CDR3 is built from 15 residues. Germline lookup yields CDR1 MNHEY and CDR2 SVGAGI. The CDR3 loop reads CASSFGQGRNQPQHF. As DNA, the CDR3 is TGTGCCAGCAGTTTCGGGCAGGGTCGGAATCAGCCCCAGCATTTT.

The CDR3 DNA follows: TGTGCCAGCAGCTTAGTGGGACGTAGCATCGTGGATGAAAAACTGTTTTTT. Encoded protein: CASSLVGRSIVDEKLFF. The chain joins TRBV7-9 to TRBJ1-4; a weak D match, TRBD1 (5 bases). V lost 1 base and J lost 6, with 18 bases in between. The CDR3 consists of 17 residues. The V gene's germline CDR1 is SEHNR and CDR2 FQNEAQ (reference sequence).

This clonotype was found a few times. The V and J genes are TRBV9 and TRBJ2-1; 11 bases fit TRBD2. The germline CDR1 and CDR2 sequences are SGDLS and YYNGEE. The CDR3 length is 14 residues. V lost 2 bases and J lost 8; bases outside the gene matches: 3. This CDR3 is CASSVSGGADEQFF. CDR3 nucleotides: TGTGCCAGCAGCGTTAGCGGGGGGGCCGATGAGCAGTTCTTC.

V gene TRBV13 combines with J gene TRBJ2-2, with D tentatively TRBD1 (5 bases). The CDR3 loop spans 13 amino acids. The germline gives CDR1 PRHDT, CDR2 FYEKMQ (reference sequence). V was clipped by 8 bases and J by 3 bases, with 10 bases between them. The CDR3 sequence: CASATQDTGELFF. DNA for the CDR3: TGTGCCAGCGCCACACAGGACACCGGGGAGCTGTTTTTT.

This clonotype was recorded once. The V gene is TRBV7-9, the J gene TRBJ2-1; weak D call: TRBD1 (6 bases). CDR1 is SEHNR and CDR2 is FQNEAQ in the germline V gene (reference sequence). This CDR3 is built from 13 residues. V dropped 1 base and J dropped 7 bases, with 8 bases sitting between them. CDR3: CASSLGQENEQFF. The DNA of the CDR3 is TGTGCCAGCAGCTTAGGACAGGAAAATGAGCAGTTCTTC.

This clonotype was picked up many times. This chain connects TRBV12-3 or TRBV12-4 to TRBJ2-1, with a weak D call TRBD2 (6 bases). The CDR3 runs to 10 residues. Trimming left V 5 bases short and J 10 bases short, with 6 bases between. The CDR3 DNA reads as TGTGCCAGCAGTGGAGGGGAGCAGTTCTTC. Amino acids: CASSGGEQFF.

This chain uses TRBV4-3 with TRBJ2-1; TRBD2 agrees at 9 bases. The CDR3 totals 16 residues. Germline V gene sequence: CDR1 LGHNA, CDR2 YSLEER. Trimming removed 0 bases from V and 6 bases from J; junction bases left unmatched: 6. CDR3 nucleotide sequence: TGCGCCAGCAGCCAAGATGCTAGCGGGGAAGCCAATGAGCAGTTCTTC. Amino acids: CASSQDASGEANEQFF.

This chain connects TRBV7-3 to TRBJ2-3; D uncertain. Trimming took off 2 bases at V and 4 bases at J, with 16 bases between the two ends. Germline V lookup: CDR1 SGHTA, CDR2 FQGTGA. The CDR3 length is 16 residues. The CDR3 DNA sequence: TGTGCCAGCAGCTTAGAGGTAGTCGATCCCCCAGATACGCAGTATTTT. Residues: CASSLEVVDPPDTQYF.

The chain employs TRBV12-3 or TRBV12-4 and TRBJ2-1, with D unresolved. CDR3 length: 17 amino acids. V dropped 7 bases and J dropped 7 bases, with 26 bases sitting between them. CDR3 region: CASTAPSVETIWNEQFF. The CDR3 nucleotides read TGTGCCAGCACCGCCCCGAGTGTGGAGACGATTTGGAATGAGCAGTTCTTC.

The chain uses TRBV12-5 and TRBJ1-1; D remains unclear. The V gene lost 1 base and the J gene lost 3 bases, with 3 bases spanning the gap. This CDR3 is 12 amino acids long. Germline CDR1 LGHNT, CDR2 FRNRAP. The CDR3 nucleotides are TGTGCTAGTGGTTTGGGGGACACTGAAGCTTTCTTT. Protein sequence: CASGLGDTEAFF. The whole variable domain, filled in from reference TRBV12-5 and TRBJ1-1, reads DARVTQTPRHKVTEMGQEVTMRCQPILGHNTVFWYRQTMMQGLELLAYFRNRAPLDDSGMPKDRFSAEMPDATLATLKIQPSEPRDSAVYFCASGLGDTEAFFGQGTRLTVV.

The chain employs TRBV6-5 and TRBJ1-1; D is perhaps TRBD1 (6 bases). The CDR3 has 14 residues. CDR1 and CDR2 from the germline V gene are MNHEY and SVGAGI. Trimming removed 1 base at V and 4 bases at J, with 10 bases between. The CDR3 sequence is CASSYLQGSTEAFF. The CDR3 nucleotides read TGTGCCAGCAGTTACTTACAGGGTTCCACTGAAGCTTTCTTT.

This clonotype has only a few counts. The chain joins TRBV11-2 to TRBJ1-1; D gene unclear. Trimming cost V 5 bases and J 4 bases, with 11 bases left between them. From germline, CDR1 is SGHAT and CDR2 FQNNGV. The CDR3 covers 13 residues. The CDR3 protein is CASSHGSGTEAFF. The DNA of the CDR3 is TGTGCCAGCAGCCATGGGTCGGGCACTGAAGCTTTCTTT.

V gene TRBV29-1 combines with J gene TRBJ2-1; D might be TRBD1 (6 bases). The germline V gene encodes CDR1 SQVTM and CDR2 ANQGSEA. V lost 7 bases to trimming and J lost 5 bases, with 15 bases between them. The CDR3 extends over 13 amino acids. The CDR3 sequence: CSASGTMNNEQFF. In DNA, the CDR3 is TGCAGCGCCTCCGGGACAATGAACAATGAGCAGTTCTTC.

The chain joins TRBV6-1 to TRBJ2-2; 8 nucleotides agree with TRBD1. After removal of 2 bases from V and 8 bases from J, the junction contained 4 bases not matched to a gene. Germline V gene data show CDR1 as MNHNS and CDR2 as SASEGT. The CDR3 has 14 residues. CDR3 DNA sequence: TGTGCCAGCAGTGAACAGGGGGCCCTAGGGGAGCTGTTTTTT. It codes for CASSEQGALGELFF.

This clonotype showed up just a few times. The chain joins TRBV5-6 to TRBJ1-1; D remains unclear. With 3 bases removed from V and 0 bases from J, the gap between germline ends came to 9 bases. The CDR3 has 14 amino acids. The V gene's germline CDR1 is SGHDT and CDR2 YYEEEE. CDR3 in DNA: TGTGCCAGCAGCTCCCGGGAAATGAACACTGAAGCTTTCTTT. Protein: CASSSREMNTEAFF. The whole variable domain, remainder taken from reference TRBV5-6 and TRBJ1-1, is DAGVTQSPTHLIKTRGQQVTLRCSPKSGHDTVSWYQQALGQGPQFIFQYYEEEERQRGNFPDRFSGHQFPNYSSELNVNALLLGDSALYLCASSSREMNTEAFFGQGTRLTVV.

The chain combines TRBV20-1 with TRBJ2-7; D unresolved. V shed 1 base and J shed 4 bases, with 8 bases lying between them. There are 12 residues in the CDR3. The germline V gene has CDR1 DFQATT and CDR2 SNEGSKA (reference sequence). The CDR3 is CSARANSYEQYF. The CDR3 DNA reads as TGCAGTGCTAGAGCCAATAGTTACGAGCAGTACTTC.

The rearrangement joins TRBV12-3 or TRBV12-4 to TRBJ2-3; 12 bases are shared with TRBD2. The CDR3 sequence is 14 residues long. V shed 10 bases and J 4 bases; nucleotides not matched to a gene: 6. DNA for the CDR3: TGTGCCACTACGACTAGCGGGGGCGCAGATACGCAGTATTTT. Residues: CATTTSGGADTQYF.

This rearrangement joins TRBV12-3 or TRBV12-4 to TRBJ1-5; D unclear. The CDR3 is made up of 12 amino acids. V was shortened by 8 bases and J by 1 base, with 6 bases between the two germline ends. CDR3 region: CASGYSNQPQHF. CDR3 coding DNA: TGTGCCAGCGGATACAGCAATCAGCCCCAGCATTTT.

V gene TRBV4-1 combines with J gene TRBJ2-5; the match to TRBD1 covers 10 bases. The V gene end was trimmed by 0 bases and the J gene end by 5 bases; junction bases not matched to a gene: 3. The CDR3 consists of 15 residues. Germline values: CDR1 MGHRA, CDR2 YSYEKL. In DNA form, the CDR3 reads TGCGCCAGCAGCCAAGAGGACAGGGGGTCGGAGACCCAGTACTTC. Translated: CASSQEDRGSETQYF.

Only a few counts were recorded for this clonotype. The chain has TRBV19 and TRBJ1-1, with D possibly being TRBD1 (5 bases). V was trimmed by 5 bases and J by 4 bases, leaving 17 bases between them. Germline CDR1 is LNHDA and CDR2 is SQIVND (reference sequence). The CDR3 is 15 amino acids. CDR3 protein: CASSLTTGGGTEAFF. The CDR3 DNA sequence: TGTGCCAGTAGTTTGACGACGGGGGGGGGCACTGAAGCTTTCTTT.

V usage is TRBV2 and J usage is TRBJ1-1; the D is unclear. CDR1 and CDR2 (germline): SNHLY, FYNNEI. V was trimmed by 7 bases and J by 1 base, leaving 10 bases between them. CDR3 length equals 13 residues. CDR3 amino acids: CASKSVANTEAFF. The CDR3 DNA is TGTGCCAGCAAATCGGTGGCGAACACTGAAGCTTTCTTT.

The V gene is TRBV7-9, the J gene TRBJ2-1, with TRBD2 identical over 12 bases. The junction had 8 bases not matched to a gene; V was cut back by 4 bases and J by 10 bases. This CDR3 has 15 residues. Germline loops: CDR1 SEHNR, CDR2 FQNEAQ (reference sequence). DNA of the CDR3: TGTGCCAGCAGCTCACTACTAGCGGGAGGTAGGGAGCAGTTCTTC. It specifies CASSSLLAGGREQFF.

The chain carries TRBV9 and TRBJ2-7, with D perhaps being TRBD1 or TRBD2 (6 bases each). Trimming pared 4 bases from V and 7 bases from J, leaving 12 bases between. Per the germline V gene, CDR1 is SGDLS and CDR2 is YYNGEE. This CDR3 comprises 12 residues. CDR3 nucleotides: TGTGCCAGCAGCCCGGGGGCTGGAGAGCAGTACTTC. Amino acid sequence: CASSPGAGEQYF.

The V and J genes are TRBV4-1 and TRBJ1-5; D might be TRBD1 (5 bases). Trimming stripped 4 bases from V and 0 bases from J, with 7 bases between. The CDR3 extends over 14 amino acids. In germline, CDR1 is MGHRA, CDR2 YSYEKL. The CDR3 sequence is CASSPDTSNQPQHF. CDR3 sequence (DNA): TGCGCCAGCAGCCCGGACACTAGCAATCAGCCCCAGCATTTT.

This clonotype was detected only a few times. CDR3 amino acids: CAWSVSKLAYEQYF. The CDR3 nucleotides read TGTGCCTGGAGTGTATCCAAATTGGCCTACGAGCAGTACTTC. The chain carries TRBV30 and TRBJ2-7; D is undetermined. CDR1 and CDR2 (germline): GTSNPN, SVGIG (reference sequence). This CDR3 has 14 residues. V lost 0 bases and J 2 bases, leaving 11 bases between the germline ends.

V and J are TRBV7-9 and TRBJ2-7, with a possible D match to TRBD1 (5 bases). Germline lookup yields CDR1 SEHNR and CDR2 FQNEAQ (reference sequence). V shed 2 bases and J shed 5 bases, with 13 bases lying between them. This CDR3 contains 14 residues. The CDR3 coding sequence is TGTGCCAGCAGCTTATTAGCAGGGCACAACGAGCAGTACTTC. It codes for CASSLLAGHNEQYF.

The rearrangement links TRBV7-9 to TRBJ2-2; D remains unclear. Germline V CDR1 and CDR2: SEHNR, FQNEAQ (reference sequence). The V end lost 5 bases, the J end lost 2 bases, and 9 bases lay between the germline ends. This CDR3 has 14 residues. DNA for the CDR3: TGTGCCAGCAGCAACCCCAATAACACCGGGGAGCTGTTTTTT. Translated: CASSNPNNTGELFF.

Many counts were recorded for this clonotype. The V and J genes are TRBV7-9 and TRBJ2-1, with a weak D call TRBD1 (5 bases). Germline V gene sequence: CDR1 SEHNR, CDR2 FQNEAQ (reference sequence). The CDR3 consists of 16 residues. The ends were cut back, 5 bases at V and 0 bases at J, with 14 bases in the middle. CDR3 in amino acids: CASSPPQGSSYNEQFF. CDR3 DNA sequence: TGTGCCAGCAGCCCACCCCAGGGCAGCTCCTACAATGAGCAGTTCTTC. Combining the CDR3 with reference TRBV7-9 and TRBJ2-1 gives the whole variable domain DTGVSQNPRHKITKRGQNVTFRCDPISEHNRLYWYRQTLGQGPEFLTYFQNEAQLEKSRLLSDRFSAERPKGSFSTLEIQRTEQGDSAMYLCASSPPQGSSYNEQFFGPGTRLTVL.

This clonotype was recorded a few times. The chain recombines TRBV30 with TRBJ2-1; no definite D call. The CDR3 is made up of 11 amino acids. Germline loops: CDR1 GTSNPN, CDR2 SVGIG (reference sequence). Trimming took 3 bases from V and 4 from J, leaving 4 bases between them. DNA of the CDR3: TGTGCCTGGAGGTTATACAATGAGCAGTTCTTC. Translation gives CAWRLYNEQFF. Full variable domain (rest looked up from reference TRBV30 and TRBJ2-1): SQTIHQWPATLVQPVGSPLSLECTVEGTSNPNLYWYRQAAGRGLQLLFYSVGIGQISSEVPQNLSASRPQDRQFILSSKKLLLSDSGFYLCAWRLYNEQFFGPGTRLTVL.

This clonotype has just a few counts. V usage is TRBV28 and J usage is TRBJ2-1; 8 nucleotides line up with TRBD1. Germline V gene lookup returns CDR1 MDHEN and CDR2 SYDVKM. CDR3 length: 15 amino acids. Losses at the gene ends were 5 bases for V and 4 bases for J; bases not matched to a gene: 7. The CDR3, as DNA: TGTGCCAGCAGTCCAACCCGGACAGGGTACAATGAGCAGTTCTTC. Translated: CASSPTRTGYNEQFF.